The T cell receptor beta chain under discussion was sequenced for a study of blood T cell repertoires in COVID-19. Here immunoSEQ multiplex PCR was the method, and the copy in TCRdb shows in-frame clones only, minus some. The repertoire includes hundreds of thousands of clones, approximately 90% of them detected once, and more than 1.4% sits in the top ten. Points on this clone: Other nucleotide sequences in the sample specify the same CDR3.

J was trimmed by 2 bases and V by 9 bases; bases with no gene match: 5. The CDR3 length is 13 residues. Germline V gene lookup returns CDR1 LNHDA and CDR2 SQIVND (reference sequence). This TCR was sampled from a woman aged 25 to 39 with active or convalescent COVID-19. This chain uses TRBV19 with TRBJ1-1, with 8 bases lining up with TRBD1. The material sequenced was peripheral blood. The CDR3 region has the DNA TGTGCCAGCAGCAGGGGGCCTAACACTGAAGCTTTCTTT. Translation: CASSRGPNTEAFF. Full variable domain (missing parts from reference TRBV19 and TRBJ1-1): DGGITQSPKYLFRKEGQNVTLSCEQNLNHDAMYWYRQDPGQGLRLIYYSQIVNDFQKGDIAEGYSVSREKKESFPLTVTSAQKNPTAFYLCASSRGPNTEAFFGQGTRLTVV.